The T cell receptor beta chain described here comes from a study of shared clonotypes between healthy human individuals. Study-wide results and limits: Clonotypes that were shared across four donors made up 4% to 6% of naive CD4 clonotypes. Only blood was sampled; tissue repertoires likely differ.

V lost 4 bases to trimming and J lost 7 bases; unmatched junction nucleotides: 13. This CDR3 has 18 residues. Germline loops: CDR1 SGHVS, CDR2 FNYEAQ. The repertoire was sequenced with immunoSEQ multiplex PCR; TCRdb's copy has only in-frame clones and lacks some. This table has roughly 2.1 million clones, 93% appearing once. Comments on this clone: Its antigen is unknown.

Terminally differentiated effector memory CD45RA+ cells were excluded by CCR7 positive selection of CD45RO-negative cells. The V call is TRBV7-6, the J call TRBJ2-1; 13 bases line up with TRBD2. This clonotype was sampled from a man younger than 30 in good health. Some clones in this sample may be carry-over from other donors' samples. Sequencing was performed on naive CD8+ T cells from PBMCs. The CDR3 region is CASSYLWGLAGKLNEQFF. The CDR3 DNA follows: TGTGCCAGCAGCTACCTCTGGGGACTAGCGGGAAAGCTAAATGAGCAGTTCTTC.